The 31 T cell receptor beta chains in this list originate from one sample, sequenced in a study of blood T cell repertoires in COVID-19. Here immunoSEQ multiplex PCR was the method, and the copy in TCRdb shows in-frame clones only, minus some. The table has about 36,000 clones, 70% to 90% seen once; the top ten hold under 2.5%. The sample comprised peripheral blood. Receptor source: a human donor in a cohort sampled during active COVID-19.

This clone showed up just once. The genes are TRBV4-1 and TRBJ1-1; 9 nucleotides line up with TRBD1. The CDR3 is 15 amino acids. The ends lost 4 bases at V and 4 bases at J; junction bases unmatched: 7. Germline assignment: CDR1 MGHRA and CDR2 YSYEKL. The CDR3 loop is CASSLEGQGFTEAFF. CDR3 in DNA: TGCGCCAGCAGCCTCGAGGGACAGGGTTTCACTGAAGCTTTCTTT.

The chain links TRBV5-5 to TRBJ1-5; 8 bases match TRBD1. The CDR3 covers 15 residues. Unmatched junction bases numbered 2, after V lost 2 bases and J lost 1 base. CDR1 is SGHKS and CDR2 is YYEKEE in the germline V gene (reference sequence). CDR3 bases: TGTGCCAGCAGCTTCCGACAGGGGAGCAATCAGCCCCAGCATTTT. Translating it yields CASSFRQGSNQPQHF. Combining the CDR3 with reference TRBV5-5 and TRBJ1-5 gives the whole variable domain DAGVTQSPTHLIKTRGQQVTLRCSPISGHKSVSWYQQVLGQGPQFIFQYYEKEERGRGNFPDRFSARQFPNYSSELNVNALLLGDSALYLCASSFRQGSNQPQHFGDGTRLSIL.

The chain uses TRBV12-3 or TRBV12-4 and TRBJ1-3, with unresolved D. This CDR3 spans 12 amino acids. Between the trimmed V and J ends, which lost 1 base and 8 bases, there was a span of 6 bases. The CDR3: CASSLGGDTIYF. In DNA, the CDR3 is TGTGCCAGCAGTTTAGGCGGAGACACCATATATTTT.

The chain joins TRBV6-1 to TRBJ1-2; TRBD1 aligns across 9 bases. The CDR3 contains 15 residues. With V trimmed by 2 bases and J by 8 bases, 9 bases remained unmatched. CDR1 and CDR2 (germline): MNHNS, SASEGT. The CDR3 nucleotides read TGTGCCAGCAGTGAACGTGGGACAGGGATCGAAGGCTACACCTTC. Encoded protein: CASSERGTGIEGYTF.

J is TRBJ2-3 and V is TRBV30, with D possibly being TRBD1 (6 bases). The CDR3 runs to 16 residues. Germline V gene data show CDR1 as GTSNPN and CDR2 as SVGIG (reference sequence). The V end was cut by 1 base, the J end by 2 bases, with 16 bases between. CDR3 protein: CAWSELGTHITDTQYF. The CDR3 DNA is TGTGCCTGGAGTGAACTCGGGACACACATCACAGATACGCAGTATTTT.

The J gene is TRBJ2-3, the V gene TRBV28; D is unclear. Germline CDR1 reads MDHEN; CDR2 reads SYDVKM. V was shortened by 3 bases and J by 1 base, with 8 bases between the two germline ends. The CDR3 contains 14 residues. This chain's CDR3 is CASSFLSGTDTQYF. CDR3 DNA: TGTGCCAGCAGTTTTCTTAGTGGCACAGATACGCAGTATTTT.

The chain is built from TRBV5-1 and TRBJ1-1; unclear D gene. Germline lookup yields CDR1 SGHRS and CDR2 YFSETQ. CDR3 length: 12 amino acids. Trimming left V 3 bases short and J 0 bases short, with 3 bases between. DNA of the CDR3: TGCGCCAGCAGCTCAGTGAACACTGAAGCTTTCTTT. Encoded protein: CASSSVNTEAFF.

The V and J genes are TRBV25-1 and TRBJ2-5; TRBD2 might be the D (5 bases). This CDR3 spans 14 amino acids. Germline V CDR1 and CDR2: MGHDK, SYGVNS. The V end was cut by 6 bases, the J end by 0 bases, with 11 bases between. CDR3 DNA: TGTGCCAGCAGCCCAACGACTAACCAAGAGACCCAGTACTTC. This encodes CASSPTTNQETQYF.

V is TRBV11-1 and J is TRBJ1-2, with D maybe TRBD1 (6 bases). Germline V gene lookup returns CDR1 SGHAT and CDR2 FQDESV (reference sequence). The CDR3 is 13 residues long. V gave up 2 bases and J gave up 6 bases, with 10 bases separating them. DNA for the CDR3: TGTGCCAGCAGCTTACGGGGGGCGGATGGCTACACCTTC. It codes for CASSLRGADGYTF.

The chain joins TRBV7-2 to TRBJ1-2, with TRBD1 as a possible D gene (6 bases). With 5 bases removed from V and 6 bases from J, the gap between germline ends came to 19 bases. The germline gives CDR1 SGHTA, CDR2 FQGNSA. CDR3 length: 15 amino acids. The CDR3 DNA sequence: TGTGCCAGCAGCCGTTTTTGGGGGCTCGAAGATGGCTACACCTTC. This translates into CASSRFWGLEDGYTF.

V is TRBV18 and J is TRBJ2-3; 13 bases are shared with TRBD2. Per the germline V gene, CDR1 is KGHSH and CDR2 is LQKENI. J gave up 6 bases and V 6 bases, and 6 bases lay outside the gene matches. The CDR3 spans 15 residues. CDR3 sequence reads: CASSPGLAGIDTQYF. In DNA, the CDR3 is TGTGCCAGCTCGCCGGGACTAGCGGGGATTGATACGCAGTATTTT.

This clone was picked up a small number of times. The chain couples TRBV19 to TRBJ1-5; TRBD1 matches at 9 bases. The CDR3 extends over 16 amino acids. Germline V gene data show CDR1 as LNHDA and CDR2 as SQIVND (reference sequence). With 6 bases clipped from V and 5 bases from J, the junction kept 11 bases outside the gene matches. Here the CDR3 reads CASRVYGQGMDQPQHF. Written as DNA, the CDR3 is TGTGCCAGTAGGGTGTACGGACAGGGGATGGATCAGCCCCAGCATTTT. The complete variable domain, with remaining parts taken from reference TRBV19 and TRBJ1-5, reads DGGITQSPKYLFRKEGQNVTLSCEQNLNHDAMYWYRQDPGQGLRLIYYSQIVNDFQKGDIAEGYSVSREKKESFPLTVTSAQKNPTAFYLCASRVYGQGMDQPQHFGDGTRLSIL.

The gene calls are TRBV18 and TRBJ2-3, with D possibly matching TRBD2 (5 bases). CDR3 length: 15 amino acids. Germline V gives CDR1 KGHSH, CDR2 LQKENI. V was shortened by 0 bases and J by 3 bases, with 10 bases between the two germline ends. CDR3: CASSPPSVGTDTQYF. The CDR3 DNA sequence: TGTGCCAGCTCACCACCTAGCGTTGGGACAGATACGCAGTATTTT.

The chain carries TRBV3-1 (or the pseudogene TRBV3-2) and TRBJ2-7; TRBD2 agrees at 11 bases. The CDR3 loop spans 16 amino acids. Per the germline V gene, CDR1 is LGHDT and CDR2 is YNNKEL (reference sequence). V lost 2 bases and J lost 4; bases outside the gene matches: 7. The DNA of the CDR3 is TGTGCCAGCAGCCAACTAACCGGGACTAGCGGTTACGAGCAGTACTTC. Amino acids: CASSQLTGTSGYEQYF.

This clone was observed a single time. The chain employs TRBV12-3 or TRBV12-4 and TRBJ1-2; 9 positions match TRBD1. The junction had 6 bases not matched to a gene; V was cut back by 5 bases and J by 8 bases. The CDR3 is 13 residues long. The CDR3 region has the DNA TGTGCCAGCAGTCCAGGGGGGACAGGGGGCTACACCTTC. Its protein is CASSPGGTGGYTF.

The V gene is TRBV6-5, the J gene TRBJ2-7; D gene uncertain. V gave up 8 bases and J gave up 0 bases, with 11 bases separating them. CDR1 MNHEY and CDR2 SVGAGI come from the germline V gene. The CDR3 length is 13 residues. The CDR3 reads CASGQALSYEQYF. The DNA of the CDR3 is TGTGCCAGCGGCCAGGCCCTCTCCTACGAGCAGTACTTC.

The chain links TRBV5-1 to TRBJ1-1, with 10 positions matching TRBD1. CDR3 size: 17 residues. J gave up 1 base and V 0 bases, and 6 bases lay outside the gene matches. From germline, CDR1 is SGHRS and CDR2 YFSETQ. The CDR3 spells CASSLVPGQGPNTEAFF. The CDR3 region has the DNA TGCGCCAGCAGCTTGGTCCCGGGACAGGGGCCGAACACTGAAGCTTTCTTT.

The genes are TRBV5-4 and TRBJ2-1, with D maybe TRBD2 (6 bases). Per germline, CDR1 SGHNT and CDR2 YYREEE (reference sequence). With 4 bases removed from V and 3 bases from J, the gap between germline ends came to 14 bases. CDR3 length: 15 amino acids. The CDR3 region is CASSIRMGGYNEQFF. DNA of the CDR3: TGTGCCAGCAGCATCAGGATGGGGGGCTACAATGAGCAGTTCTTC.

This clone is classed as large. The rearrangement uses TRBV28 and TRBJ1-6; D not certain. This CDR3 comprises 13 residues. The ends were cut back, 7 bases at V and 4 bases at J, with 8 bases in the middle. Per the germline V gene, CDR1 is MDHEN and CDR2 is SYDVKM. The CDR3 loop is CASNGGYNSPLHF. In DNA, the CDR3 is TGTGCCAGCAATGGAGGGTATAATTCACCCCTCCACTTT.

The genes are TRBV12-3 or TRBV12-4 and TRBJ1-2; 9 bases are a match to TRBD1. V was clipped by 1 base and J by 8 bases; unmatched bases: 2. CDR3 length: 13 residues. The CDR3 sequence: CASSLGTGVGYTF. Here the CDR3 DNA reads TGTGCCAGCAGTTTAGGGACAGGGGTAGGCTACACCTTC.

This chain links TRBV3-1 (or the pseudogene TRBV3-2) with TRBJ1-1; perhaps TRBD1 as D (6 bases). The CDR3 extends over 13 amino acids. Germline lookup yields CDR1 LGHDT and CDR2 YNNKEL (reference sequence). V was pared by 5 bases and J by 9 bases, with 16 bases between. CDR3 DNA: TGTGCCAGCAGCACGACAGGAAGTCAACAAGCTTTCTTT. Its protein product is CASSTTGSQQAFF.

V and J are TRBV3-1 (or the pseudogene TRBV3-2) and TRBJ1-3; weak D call: TRBD1 (6 bases). Germline CDR1 reads LGHDT; CDR2 reads YNNKEL (reference sequence). The CDR3 loop spans 16 amino acids. The germline V and J ends were trimmed by 5 bases and 0 bases, with 14 bases remaining between them. The CDR3 region is CASSARQDLSGNTIYF. CDR3 in DNA: TGTGCCAGCAGCGCCCGACAGGACCTCTCTGGAAACACCATATATTTT.

The V call is TRBV6-5, the J call TRBJ2-2; D remains unclear. The V gene's germline CDR1 is MNHEY and CDR2 SVGAGI. The V end lost 8 bases, the J end lost 1 base, and 5 bases lay between the germline ends. The CDR3 is 12 residues long. Here the CDR3 reads CASGKNTGELFF. The CDR3 coding sequence is TGTGCCAGCGGCAAGAACACCGGGGAGCTGTTTTTT.

The chain employs TRBV7-9 and TRBJ2-2, with 8 bases identical to TRBD1. Trimming cost V 5 bases and J 1 base; bases outside gene matches: 3. The V gene's germline CDR1 is SEHNR and CDR2 FQNEAQ (reference sequence). The length of the CDR3 is 15 residues. The CDR3 here is CASSPGTGNTGELFF. The CDR3 nucleotides read TGTGCCAGCAGCCCCGGGACAGGGAACACCGGGGAGCTGTTTTTT.

V and J are TRBV27 and TRBJ1-1, with 7 bases identical to TRBD1. Looked up from germline, CDR1 is MNHEY and CDR2 is SMNVEV (reference sequence). The trim removed 6 bases at V and 1 base at J, leaving 5 bases unmatched. This CDR3 has 14 amino acids. The CDR3 DNA reads TGTGCCAGCAGGACACAGGGGCAGAACACTGAAGCTTTCTTT. This encodes CASRTQGQNTEAFF.

V gene TRBV6-4 combines with J gene TRBJ2-6; TRBD1 matches at 11 bases. The CDR3 totals 17 residues. Trimming took 5 bases from V and 4 from J; bases not matched to a gene: 7. Germline loops: CDR1 MRHNA, CDR2 SNTAGT. The CDR3 nucleotides are TGTGCCAGCAGTCACGGACAGGGGGCTGGCGGGGCCAACGTCCTGACTTTC. Residues: CASSHGQGAGGANVLTF.

The chain has TRBV21-1 and TRBJ2-1; TRBD2 was called by the table and not checked on the DNA. TRBV21-1 is a pseudogene. The CDR3 totals 14 residues. CDR3 protein: CATLCLAGKDEQFF. As DNA, the CDR3 is TGTGCCACCCTTTGTCTAGCGGGGAAGGATGAGCAGTTCTTC.

The rearrangement links TRBV5-1 to TRBJ2-2, with 13 bases matching TRBD2. The CDR3 covers 16 residues. The trim removed 3 bases at V and 4 bases at J, leaving 3 bases unmatched. Germline assignment: CDR1 SGHRS and CDR2 YFSETQ. CDR3 in amino acids: CASSSTSGGATGELFF. The CDR3 DNA reads TGCGCCAGCAGCTCTACTAGCGGGGGGGCCACCGGGGAGCTGTTTTTT.

This chain uses TRBV12-3 or TRBV12-4 with TRBJ1-2; 9 nucleotides align to TRBD1. The V and J ends lost 9 bases and 7 bases, in that order; junction bases with no gene match: 9. The CDR3 has 13 amino acids. The CDR3 is CASSGQGVSGYTF. CDR3 in DNA: TGTGCCAGTTCGGGACAGGGAGTATCTGGCTACACCTTC.

This rearrangement joins TRBV4-1 to TRBJ2-5, with 7 nucleotides matching TRBD2. The CDR3 sequence is 14 residues long. Per the germline V gene, CDR1 is MGHRA and CDR2 is YSYEKL. V lost 1 base, J lost 6 bases, and 5 bases stayed unmatched. CDR3 protein: CASSQVGGGKTQYF. The CDR3 bases are TGCGCCAGCAGCCAAGTTGGGGGGGGTAAGACCCAGTACTTC.

The V call is TRBV29-1, the J call TRBJ2-1; 9 bases line up with TRBD2. There are 14 residues in the CDR3. Per germline, CDR1 SQVTM and CDR2 ANQGSEA. The trim removed 5 bases at V and 9 bases at J, leaving 11 bases unmatched. The CDR3 coding sequence is TGCAGCGTTCGCGCGGGGGGGCTTAGTACTGAGCAGTTCTTC. Its translation: CSVRAGGLSTEQFF.